Each of the 13 T cell receptor beta chains below was sequenced from the same sample in a study of blood T cell repertoires in COVID-19. Clones were sequenced by immunoSEQ multiplex PCR, and TCRdb holds only the in-frame ones, with some missing. The sample lists around 250,000 clones, about 89% occurring once. Input material: peripheral blood. The receptors stem from a woman between 55 and 75 years old who had recovered from COVID-19.

The chain combines TRBV18 with TRBJ2-3; D is unclear. Germline assignment: CDR1 KGHSH and CDR2 LQKENI. V was shortened by 1 base and J by 0 bases, with 8 bases between the two germline ends. The CDR3 totals 15 residues. DNA for the CDR3: TGTGCCAGCTCACCACTGACAACGAGCACAGATACGCAGTATTTT. Its translation: CASSPLTTSTDTQYF.

The V and J genes are TRBV5-1 and TRBJ2-2; D is ambiguous. The ends were cut back, 0 bases at V and 3 bases at J, with 15 bases in the middle. Germline lookup yields CDR1 SGHRS and CDR2 YFSETQ. The CDR3 consists of 17 residues. The DNA for the CDR3 is TGCGCCAGCAGCTTGGAATTGGCGGTGAAATACACCGGGGAGCTGTTTTTT. Translated: CASSLELAVKYTGELFF.

In its sample, this clone was seen a few times. This sequence joins TRBV7-2 and TRBJ2-3; D remains ambiguous. CDR3 size: 14 residues. Germline V CDR1 and CDR2: SGHTA, FQGNSA. The V end lost 2 bases, the J end lost 3 bases, and 9 bases lay between the germline ends. The chain's CDR3 is CASSLLRRTDTQYF. In DNA form, the CDR3 reads TGTGCCAGCAGCTTATTGCGCCGAACAGATACGCAGTATTTT.

The gene calls are TRBV6-5 and TRBJ1-3; D is uncertain. This CDR3 contains 15 residues. CDR1 is MNHEY and CDR2 is SVGAGI in the germline V gene. The V and J ends lost 3 bases and 1 base respectively, with 10 bases between them. CDR3 sequence (DNA): TGTGCCAGCAGTTATTATGGGGAGTCTGGAAACACCATATATTTT. It encodes CASSYYGESGNTIYF.

The chain carries TRBV19 and TRBJ1-1; D is uncertain. The germline CDR1 and CDR2 sequences are LNHDA and SQIVND (reference sequence). This CDR3 is 13 amino acids long. V was pared by 3 bases and J by 1 base, with 6 bases between. CDR3 region: CASSISKNTEAFF. DNA of the CDR3: TGTGCCAGTAGTATTAGCAAGAACACTGAAGCTTTCTTT.

The chain combines TRBV5-1 with TRBJ2-5; a weak D match, TRBD1 (6 bases). Trimming removed 4 bases at V and 0 bases at J, with 10 bases between. CDR3 length: 14 amino acids. The germline CDR1 and CDR2 sequences are SGHRS and YFSETQ. CDR3 nucleotide sequence: TGCGCCAGCAGCGCCGGACAGTACCAAGAGACCCAGTACTTC. Translation gives CASSAGQYQETQYF.

CDR3 protein: CAISESPHRRGGPYNEQFF. The CDR3 nucleotides read TGTGCCATCAGTGAGTCGCCCCACAGGCGGGGGGGCCCCTACAATGAGCAGTTCTTC. The chain joins TRBV10-3 to TRBJ2-1; 9 nucleotides align to TRBD2. The germline CDR1 and CDR2 sequences are ENHRY and SYGVKD. The CDR3 spans 19 residues. V gave up 0 bases and J gave up 2 bases; unmatched junction bases: 11.

The V call is TRBV3-1 (or the pseudogene TRBV3-2), the J call TRBJ2-7, with D unclear. Looked up from germline, CDR1 is LGHDT and CDR2 is YNNKEL (reference sequence). The CDR3 totals 19 residues. Trimming left V 0 bases short and J 0 bases short, with 21 bases between. The CDR3 reads CASSQDGTARWAPSYEQYF. DNA for the CDR3: TGTGCCAGCAGCCAAGACGGAACCGCCCGCTGGGCCCCCTCCTACGAGCAGTACTTC.

The chain joins TRBV7-2 to TRBJ1-6; the match to TRBD1 covers 7 bases. The junction had 12 bases not matched to a gene; V was cut back by 5 bases and J by 8 bases. This CDR3 spans 16 amino acids. Germline V gene data show CDR1 as SGHTA and CDR2 as FQGNSA. CDR3 nucleotide sequence: TGTGCCAGCAGCCCTCCCCCGACAGGGTATGATTCACCCCTCCACTTT. Its translation is CASSPPPTGYDSPLHF. The entire variable domain, with the rest obtained from reference TRBV7-2 and TRBJ1-6, is as follows: GAGVSQSPSNKVTEKGKDVELRCDPISGHTALYWYRQSLGQGLEFLIYFQGNSAPDKSGLPSDRFSAERTGGSVSTLTIQRTQQEDSAVYLCASSPPPTGYDSPLHFGNGTRLTVT.

This clone was found many times. The J gene is TRBJ1-2, the V gene TRBV5-1; the match to TRBD1 covers 12 bases. With 4 bases clipped from V and 7 bases from J, the junction kept 14 bases outside the gene matches. The CDR3 is 17 amino acids. Germline V gene data show CDR1 as SGHRS and CDR2 as YFSETQ. The CDR3 loop reads CASSGRGTGGAPSGYTF. The CDR3 nucleotides read TGCGCCAGCAGCGGAAGGGGGACAGGGGGCGCCCCGAGTGGCTACACCTTC.

The chain uses TRBV4-2 and TRBJ2-3, with D maybe TRBD2 (5 bases). The germline V and J ends were trimmed by 0 bases and 5 bases, with 12 bases remaining between them. Germline CDR1 LGHNA, CDR2 YNFKEQ. The CDR3 is 15 residues long. In DNA, the CDR3 is TGTGCCAGCAGCCAAGATGGGAGCGTTAGAGATACGCAGTATTTT. Translation gives CASSQDGSVRDTQYF.

The rearrangement uses TRBV5-6 and TRBJ2-1, with D possibly TRBD2 on 6 matching bases. V lost 1 base and J lost 4, with 12 bases in between. The CDR3 has 15 residues. Germline V lookup: CDR1 SGHDT, CDR2 YYEEEE. The CDR3 loop reads CASSLLRGGYNEQFF. The CDR3 DNA reads as TGTGCCAGCAGCTTGCTGCGCGGAGGGTACAATGAGCAGTTCTTC.

CDR3 amino acids: CASSPLEARGKNIQYF. CDR3 coding DNA: TGTGCCAGCAGCCCCCTGGAGGCGAGAGGCAAAAACATTCAGTACTTC. The chain employs TRBV3-1 (or the pseudogene TRBV3-2) and TRBJ2-4; tentative D call: TRBD2 (5 bases). CDR1 and CDR2 (germline): LGHDT, YNNKEL (reference sequence). The CDR3 totals 16 residues. The V end lost 4 bases, the J end lost 3 bases, and 16 bases lay between the germline ends.